The present TCR beta chain was sequenced within a study of T cell changes during pregnancy in multiple sclerosis. CDR1 and CDR2 from the germline V gene are PRHDT and FYEKMQ (reference sequence). The V gene lost 1 base and the J gene lost 3 bases, with 9 bases spanning the gap. The CDR3 covers 15 residues. Generated by immunoSEQ multiplex PCR, the TCRdb table keeps only in-frame clones and is missing some. Among about 55,000 clones listed, under 95% were seen once. The specimen was CD8+ T cells from peripheral blood mononuclear cells, collected in the third trimester of pregnancy. The receptor comes from a female donor with multiple sclerosis, enrolled in a pregnancy study. The chain uses TRBV13 and TRBJ2-2, with D possibly being TRBD1 (6 bases). The CDR3 reads CASSLVPGDTGELFF. Written as DNA, the CDR3 is TGTGCCAGCAGCTTAGTACCAGGGGACACCGGGGAGCTGTTTTTT.